One TCR beta chain is described in this entry. Data came from immunoSEQ multiplex PCR; TCRdb stores just in-frame clones and leaves some out. The data show tens of thousands of clones, over 80% seen once. The CDR3 has 13 residues. Trimming stripped 5 bases from V and 7 bases from J, with 15 bases between. CDR1 GTSNPN and CDR2 SVGIG come from the germline V gene (reference sequence). This specimen belongs to a study of T cell clones after liver transplantation. This TCR derives from a human patient who received a liver transplant. Part of the T cells may come from the graft donor. The J gene is TRBJ1-5, the V gene TRBV30; D remains unclear. The sample in question was CD4+ T cells from blood, obtained around 42 months after liver transplant. For the CDR3, the DNA is TGTGCCTGGGATTACACCCCGGGGCAGCCCCAGCATTTT. Protein: CAWDYTPGQPQHF.